The next 25 T cell receptor beta chains were all read from a single sample in a study of CD8 T cells in ankylosing spondylitis. The study's findings and limits: There was a TCR beta motif, made of several highly homologous variants, that appeared characteristic of ankylosing spondylitis blood.

TCRdb passed the 5' RACE reads through MiXCR, listing each CDR3 protein once. The sample includes fewer than 750,000 distinct CDR3 sequences, 15% to 20% seen only once; the top ten take about 20%. These receptors lack a known antigen. Sequencing was carried out using blood, either unsorted or a sorted T cell fraction (not recorded which). The receptors derive from a male donor with ankylosing spondylitis.

This clonotype was counted at least ten times. The V call is TRBV4-2, the J call TRBJ2-3, with D hard to call. The V gene lost 0 bases and the J gene lost 4 bases, with 17 bases spanning the gap. The germline V gene has CDR1 LGHNA and CDR2 YNFKEQ. The CDR3 extends over 17 amino acids. The CDR3 protein is CASSQDWSVKGSDTQYF. Here the CDR3 DNA reads TGTGCCAGCAGCCAAGATTGGAGCGTGAAAGGGTCAGATACGCAGTATTTT.

This clonotype has more than one count but fewer than ten. The chain employs TRBV7-2 and TRBJ2-3, with D maybe TRBD2 (5 bases). This CDR3 has 16 residues. V was clipped by 4 bases and J by 6 bases, with 20 bases between them. From germline, CDR1 is SGHTA and CDR2 FQGNSA. CDR3 residues: CASSSVAGGGQDTQYF. The CDR3 region has the DNA TGTGCCAGCAGCTCCGTCGCGGGTGGAGGCCAGGATACGCAGTATTTT.

The chain is built from TRBV7-8 and TRBJ1-2; TRBD1 aligns across 10 bases. CDR1 SGHVS and CDR2 FQNEAQ come from the germline V gene. The trim removed 5 bases at V and 3 bases at J, leaving 6 bases unmatched. The CDR3 is 15 residues long. CDR3 nucleotides: TGTGCCAGCAGCCCAGGGACAGGGGTGGACTATGGCTACACCTTC. Amino acids: CASSPGTGVDYGYTF.

This clonotype was seen a handful of times. The rearrangement links TRBV6-2 or TRBV6-3 to TRBJ2-7; D gene uncertain. The germline V gene has CDR1 MNHEY and CDR2 SVGEGT. CDR3 size: 16 residues. Trimming took 5 bases from V and 2 from J, leaving 19 bases between them. In DNA form, the CDR3 reads TGTGCCAGCAGTAACACAGACACCGACCGCACCTACGAGCAGTACTTC. As protein: CASSNTDTDRTYEQYF.

This clonotype was seen a few times. The chain combines TRBV18 with TRBJ2-7; TRBD1 agrees at 8 bases. V lost 5 bases, J lost 5 bases, and 2 bases stayed unmatched. The CDR3 sequence is 12 residues long. Germline V gene data show CDR1 as KGHSH and CDR2 as LQKENI. CDR3: CASSAGQDEQYF. CDR3 nucleotides: TGTGCCAGCTCAGCGGGACAGGACGAGCAGTACTTC. The full variable domain, with the rest looked up from reference TRBV18 and TRBJ2-7, is NAGVMQNPRHLVRRRGQEARLRCSPMKGHSHVYWYRQLPEEGLKFMVYLQKENIIDESGMPKERFSAEFPKEGPSILRIQQVVRGDSAAYFCASSAGQDEQYFGPGTRLTVT.

The chain has TRBV10-3 and TRBJ1-3, with a tentative D call TRBD1 (5 bases). Between the trimmed V and J ends, which lost 9 bases and 2 bases, there was a span of 11 bases. Germline V CDR1 and CDR2: ENHRY, SYGVKD. CDR3 length: 13 amino acids. This CDR3 is CAIAGDAGNTIYF. CDR3 nucleotides: TGTGCCATAGCGGGGGACGCTGGAAACACCATATATTTT.

This clonotype has a handful of counts. The gene calls are TRBV11-1 and TRBJ2-4; 10 positions match TRBD2. This CDR3 comprises 20 residues. Germline V gene data show CDR1 as SGHAT and CDR2 as FQDESV (reference sequence). With V trimmed by 0 bases and J by 1 base, 12 bases remained unmatched. CDR3 residues: CASSLAPLAGEGGAKNIQYF. The CDR3 nucleotides are TGTGCCAGCAGCTTAGCGCCTCTAGCGGGAGAAGGAGGGGCCAAAAACATTCAGTACTTC.

This clonotype was observed many times. The chain employs TRBV20-1 and TRBJ2-2, with 9 bases lining up with TRBD1. The CDR3 contains 16 residues. Germline CDR1 DFQATT, CDR2 SNEGSKA (reference sequence). Trimming took 0 bases from V and 3 from J; bases not matched to a gene: 5. DNA of the CDR3: TGCAGTGCTAGAGACCCGGGACAGGGTCACACCGGGGAGCTGTTTTTT. It codes for CSARDPGQGHTGELFF.

For the CDR3, the DNA is TGTGCCAGCAGCCCGACCTATAGCCCCTACAATGAGCAGTTCTTC. Amino acids: CASSPTYSPYNEQFF. The chain employs TRBV7-3 and TRBJ2-1; D gene ambiguous. The germline V and J ends were trimmed by 5 bases and 2 bases, with 13 bases remaining between them. This CDR3 has 15 amino acids. Per germline, CDR1 SGHTA and CDR2 FQGTGA.

The chain combines TRBV12-3 or TRBV12-4 with TRBJ1-6, with 9 bases aligning to TRBD1. There are 15 residues in the CDR3. V gave up 6 bases and J gave up 10 bases; unmatched junction bases: 10. The DNA of the CDR3 is TGTGCCAGCAGCCGGGACAGGGCTGGCCGCTCACCCCTCCACTTT. It yields the protein CASSRDRAGRSPLHF.

The chain uses TRBV14 and TRBJ1-2; 11 positions match TRBD1. Germline loops: CDR1 SGHDN, CDR2 FVKESK. Trimming cost V 5 bases and J 2 bases; bases outside gene matches: 13. The CDR3 is 18 amino acids. The chain's CDR3 is CASSSFPGQGAGNYGYTF. CDR3 nucleotides: TGTGCCAGCAGCTCCTTTCCAGGACAGGGGGCTGGGAACTATGGCTACACCTTC.

This clonotype was seen repeatedly, ten times or more. The genes are TRBV11-1 and TRBJ2-7, with 10 positions matching TRBD1. Germline V CDR1 and CDR2: SGHAT, FQDESV (reference sequence). This CDR3 is built from 14 residues. J lost 6 bases, V lost 5 bases, and 7 bases had no gene match. CDR3 protein: CASSPRDRGIEQYF. As DNA, the CDR3 is TGTGCCAGCAGCCCCCGGGACAGGGGTATCGAGCAGTACTTC.

This clonotype was recorded a few times. The CDR3 here is CASEGQGLHEQYF. The CDR3 DNA is TGTGCCAGCGAGGGACAGGGGTTACACGAGCAGTACTTC. This chain links TRBV5-5 with TRBJ2-7; 10 nucleotides agree with TRBD1. Unmatched junction bases numbered 6, after V lost 7 bases and J lost 5 bases. This CDR3 has 13 residues. Per germline, CDR1 SGHKS and CDR2 YYEKEE (reference sequence).

The rearrangement links TRBV29-1 to TRBJ2-7; 8 nucleotides align to TRBD1. The CDR3 totals 12 residues. Germline CDR1 SQVTM, CDR2 ANQGSEA. V dropped 7 bases and J dropped 4; count of bases not matched to a gene: 6. CDR3 protein: CSAQGGSYEQYF. The CDR3 DNA sequence: TGCAGCGCACAGGGGGGCTCGTACGAGCAGTACTTC.

This chain connects TRBV6-4 to TRBJ2-7; D gene unclear. The CDR3 is 11 residues long. CDR1 is MRHNA and CDR2 is SNTAGT in the germline V gene. V gave up 8 bases and J gave up 5 bases, with 10 bases separating them. Here the CDR3 reads CASQFLNEQYF. The CDR3 DNA is TGTGCCAGCCAATTCCTCAACGAGCAGTACTTC.

In this sample, this clonotype turned up a few times. V usage is TRBV28 and J usage is TRBJ2-6; D is unresolved. V lost 5 bases, J lost 0 bases, and 8 bases lay in between. The germline V gene has CDR1 MDHEN and CDR2 SYDVKM. The CDR3 spans 15 residues. The DNA of the CDR3 is TGTGCCAGCAGTGACGATAACTCTGGGGCCAACGTCCTGACTTTC. This codes for CASSDDNSGANVLTF.

This chain connects TRBV24-1 to TRBJ2-7, with D unresolved. Germline loops: CDR1 KGHDR, CDR2 SFDVKD. The CDR3 is 13 residues long. Trimming took 5 bases from V and 2 from J, leaving 9 bases between them. CDR3 bases: TGTGCCACCAGTGCGAGCCCAACCTACGAGCAGTACTTC. This codes for CATSASPTYEQYF.

The rearrangement joins TRBV20-1 to TRBJ2-2, with 9 nucleotides matching TRBD1. This CDR3 has 16 amino acids. Germline V gene data show CDR1 as DFQATT and CDR2 as SNEGSKA (reference sequence). The V and J ends lost 1 base and 2 bases, in that order; junction bases with no gene match: 5. CDR3 in amino acids: CSARGSGQGNTGELFF. The CDR3 DNA is TGCAGTGCTAGAGGGTCGGGACAGGGAAACACCGGGGAGCTGTTTTTT.

This rearrangement joins TRBV28 to TRBJ1-5; TRBD1 might be the D (5 bases). Per the germline V gene, CDR1 is MDHEN and CDR2 is SYDVKM. CDR3 length equals 12 residues. The V end was cut by 6 bases, the J end by 6 bases, with 9 bases between. The CDR3 region has the DNA TGTGCCAGCAGGTTGGGGGTTCAGCCCCAGCATTTT. It is translated as CASRLGVQPQHF.

This clonotype was counted only a few times. J is TRBJ1-4 and V is TRBV6-1; the match to TRBD1 covers 8 bases. V gave up 6 bases and J gave up 7 bases; unmatched junction bases: 7. The CDR3 spans 14 residues. Germline V lookup: CDR1 MNHNS, CDR2 SASEGT. In DNA, the CDR3 is TGTGCCAGCAGACCAGACAGGGGTGGTGAAAAACTGTTTTTT. Amino acids: CASRPDRGGEKLFF.

This clonotype was recorded only once. The rearrangement links TRBV7-2 to TRBJ2-5; D is unresolved. CDR3 length: 13 amino acids. Germline CDR1 and CDR2: SGHTA and FQGNSA. Deletions cut 4 bases from V and 4 bases from J, with 10 bases between. CDR3 sequence reads: CASSWSSSETQYF. CDR3 coding DNA: TGTGCCAGCAGCTGGAGCAGTTCAGAGACCCAGTACTTC.

In this sample, this clonotype turned up a few times. The rearrangement uses TRBV20-1 and TRBJ2-2; D gene unclear. Per germline, CDR1 DFQATT and CDR2 SNEGSKA (reference sequence). Trimming cost V 0 bases and J 4 bases, with 12 bases left between them. CDR3 length equals 15 residues. CDR3 residues: CSARDPASVTGELFF. CDR3 bases: TGCAGTGCTAGAGATCCGGCGTCAGTCACCGGGGAGCTGTTTTTT.

This clonotype was seen a handful of times. A single base separates this from a much larger clone, so it may be a read error. The V and J genes are TRBV6-1 and TRBJ2-7, with 9 bases that match TRBD1. Trimming took 6 bases from V and 0 from J; bases not matched to a gene: 3. There are 14 residues in the CDR3. CDR1 MNHNS and CDR2 SASEGT come from the germline V gene. The CDR3 nucleotides read TGTGCCAGCAGCCGGGACAGGGCCTCCTACGAGCAGTACTTC. Its protein is CASSRDRASYEQYF.

The rearrangement uses TRBV4-3 and TRBJ2-1, with 10 bases fitting TRBD2. The CDR3 contains 16 residues. Germline V CDR1 and CDR2: LGHNA, YSLEER. V lost 3 bases and J lost 4; bases outside the gene matches: 6. CDR3 sequence: CASSHQRLAGYNEQFF. The CDR3 nucleotides are TGCGCCAGCAGCCATCAACGACTAGCGGGTTACAATGAGCAGTTCTTC.

The chain carries TRBV24-1 and TRBJ2-5; a weak D match, TRBD2 (6 bases). CDR3 length equals 16 residues. Germline-derived CDR1 and CDR2 are KGHDR and SFDVKD. The ends were cut back, 3 bases at V and 0 bases at J, with 13 bases in the middle. The CDR3 loop is CATSDGGVGDQETQYF. Written as DNA, the CDR3 is TGTGCCACCAGTGATGGCGGGGTAGGAGACCAAGAGACCCAGTACTTC.